A selection of T cell receptor beta chains follows, all from one sample in a study of CD8 T cells in Susac syndrome. TCRdb fed the immunoSEQ multiplex PCR reads into MiXCR, producing one record per CDR3 protein. This table has approximately 140,000 distinct CDR3 sequences, around 85% appearing once. Sequencing was carried out using CD8+ T cells from PBMCs. The origin of the receptors is a human donor with multiple sclerosis. Both conserved end residues are part of each CDR3.

j_gene,len,v_gene,CDR3aa
TRBJ2-7,15,TRBV27,CASSLSLGSPYEQYF
TRBJ1-2,12,TRBV27,CASSPLGYGYTF
TRBJ1-3,11,TRBV29-1,CSVEDQNTIYF
TRBJ1-1,14,TRBV7-6,CASSLEGGGTEAFF
TRBJ1-1,17,TRBV7-8,CASSSTSRAGGNTEAFF
TRBJ2-1,16,TRBV18,CASSPPQGGTTNEQFF
TRBJ2-7,15,TRBV28,CASSLLAVSSYEQYF
TRBJ2-2,13,TRBV7-7,CALLGKNTGELFF
TRBJ2-3,9,TRBV30,CACRGGQYF
TRBJ1-5,17,TRBV4-1,CASSRYLARDANQPQHF
TRBJ2-7,15,TRBV4-1,CASSQAELRGHEQYF